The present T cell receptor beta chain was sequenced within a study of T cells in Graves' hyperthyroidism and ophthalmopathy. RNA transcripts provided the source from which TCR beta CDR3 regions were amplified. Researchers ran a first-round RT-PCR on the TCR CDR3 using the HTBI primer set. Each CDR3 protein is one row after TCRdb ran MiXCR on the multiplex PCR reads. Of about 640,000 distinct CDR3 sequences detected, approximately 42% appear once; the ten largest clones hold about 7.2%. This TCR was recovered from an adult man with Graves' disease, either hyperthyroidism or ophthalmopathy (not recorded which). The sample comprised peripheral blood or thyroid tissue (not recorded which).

The DNA for the CDR3 is TGTGCCACCAGTGATGGGGTCGTGGAGACCCAGTACTTC. The encoded protein is CATSDGVVETQYF. This chain joins TRBV24-1 and TRBJ2-5, with D uncertain. Germline-derived CDR1 and CDR2 are KGHDR and SFDVKD. The CDR3 totals 13 residues. V was shortened by 3 bases and J by 5 bases, with 9 bases between the two germline ends.